The 19 T cell receptor beta chains given below trace back to one sample, sequenced in a study of human T cells and chemical hapten exposure. The time point was: patch test 2, 6 weeks after DPC sensitization. Treatment given: therapeutic diphenylcyclopropenone sensitization with weekly scalp DPC. TCRdb itself ran the RACE reads through MiXCR, one entry per CDR3 protein. Here the sample spans about 84,000 distinct CDR3 sequences, about 10% being singletons. Material: whole blood, obtained in connection with sensitization to the hapten diphenylcyclopropenone (DPC). The receptors shown here come from a woman in her fifties or sixties with alopecia areata. Some clones in this sample may be carry-over from other donors' samples.

The sample holds many counts of this clonotype. The chain couples TRBV27 to TRBJ2-1, with TRBD1 identical over 7 bases. The germline V gene has CDR1 MNHEY and CDR2 SMNVEV (reference sequence). This CDR3 is 16 amino acids long. The V and J ends lost 4 bases and 6 bases, in that order; junction bases with no gene match: 12. In DNA form, the CDR3 reads TGTGCCAGCAGTTCGAGGAACAGGGGATTGGGCAATGAGCAGTTCTTC. This sequence encodes CASSSRNRGLGNEQFF.

This clonotype is categorized as large (0.1 to 1%). The V gene is TRBV5-6, the J gene TRBJ1-5, with a possible D match to TRBD1 (6 bases). Germline assignment: CDR1 SGHDT and CDR2 YYEEEE. Trimming took 4 bases from V and 9 from J, leaving 14 bases between them. This CDR3 comprises 13 residues. The CDR3 nucleotides read TGTGCCAGCAGCACGGTACAGGGAAGGCCCCAGCATTTT. Residues: CASSTVQGRPQHF.

This chain joins TRBV28 and TRBJ1-2; maybe TRBD1 (5 bases). This CDR3 spans 13 amino acids. Germline CDR1 MDHEN, CDR2 SYDVKM. The germline V and J ends were trimmed by 7 bases and 4 bases, with 13 bases remaining between them. CDR3 DNA: TGTGCCAGCACCCAGGGTTCGGGCTATGGCTACACCTTC. The encoded protein is CASTQGSGYGYTF.

This clonotype was seen repeatedly, ten times or more. The chain joins TRBV18 to TRBJ2-7; no definite D call. Looked up from germline, CDR1 is KGHSH and CDR2 is LQKENI. The CDR3 runs to 15 residues. Trimming removed 2 bases from V and 5 bases from J, with 16 bases in between. The CDR3 here is CASSPGSGYFDEQYF. CDR3 DNA: TGTGCCAGCTCACCAGGATCCGGGTATTTCGACGAGCAGTACTTC.

At least ten counts were recorded for this clonotype. The CDR3 bases are TGTGCCAGCAGTTCGTTCGTGGGGAGCCTAGCCAAAAACATTCAGTACTTC. This sequence encodes CASSSFVGSLAKNIQYF. The chain links TRBV6-2 or TRBV6-3 to TRBJ2-4; D perhaps matches TRBD2 (5 bases). V gave up 4 bases and J gave up 0 bases, with 16 bases separating them. This CDR3 region has 17 residues. Germline CDR1 and CDR2: MNHEY and SVGEGT.

This clonotype was picked up a small number of times. The chain joins TRBV18 to TRBJ2-7; TRBD2 matches at 8 bases. Per germline, CDR1 KGHSH and CDR2 LQKENI. The CDR3 has 14 amino acids. After removal of 4 bases from V and 4 bases from J, the junction contained 6 bases not matched to a gene. CDR3 in amino acids: CASSLLADIYEQYF. CDR3 DNA sequence: TGTGCCAGCTCACTACTAGCGGATATATACGAGCAGTACTTC.

V and J are TRBV3-1 and TRBJ2-7, with D unclear. V was clipped by 4 bases and J by 1 base, with 8 bases between them. The CDR3 has 13 amino acids. Looked up from germline, CDR1 is LGHDT and CDR2 is YNNKEL (reference sequence). The CDR3: CASSPDGSYEQYF. DNA of the CDR3: TGTGCCAGCAGCCCAGACGGATCCTACGAGCAGTACTTC.

CDR3 protein: CASRPPAGYYGYTF. DNA of the CDR3: TGTGCCAGCAGGCCCCCGGCAGGGTACTATGGCTACACCTTC. This chain joins TRBV28 and TRBJ1-2; TRBD1 might be the D (5 bases). This CDR3 contains 14 residues. Germline values: CDR1 MDHEN, CDR2 SYDVKM. Trimming removed 6 bases at V and 3 bases at J, with 14 bases between.

In this sample, this clonotype turned up a few times. This chain joins TRBV28 and TRBJ2-4; a weak D match, TRBD2 (7 bases). Germline lookup yields CDR1 MDHEN and CDR2 SYDVKM. Trimming stripped 10 bases from V and 5 bases from J, with 15 bases between. The CDR3 is made up of 13 amino acids. The CDR3 protein is CATSAGAENIQYF. The CDR3 region has the DNA TGTGCCACCTCGGCGGGGGCGGAAAACATTCAGTACTTC. Complete variable domain (other parts from reference TRBV28 and TRBJ2-4): DVKVTQSSRYLVKRTGEKVFLECVQDMDHENMFWYRQDPGLGLRLIYFSYDVKMKEKGDIPEGYSVSREKKERFSLILESASTNQTSMYLCATSAGAENIQYFGAGTRLSVL.

This clonotype was detected ten times or more. This chain joins TRBV6-4 and TRBJ2-1, with D unresolved. The germline V and J ends were trimmed by 6 bases and 1 base, with 13 bases remaining between them. This CDR3 contains 15 residues. Germline CDR1 reads MRHNA; CDR2 reads SNTAGT. CDR3 coding DNA: TGTGCCAGCAGCAGCAGAATCGGGTCCTACAATGAGCAGTTCTTC. It codes for CASSSRIGSYNEQFF.

This chain connects TRBV7-9 to TRBJ2-7, with 11 bases identical to TRBD1. This CDR3 has 15 amino acids. V gave up 5 bases and J gave up 4 bases; unmatched junction bases: 7. Germline lookup yields CDR1 SEHNR and CDR2 FQNEAQ (reference sequence). The CDR3 region is CASSPGGTGGYEQYF. In nucleotides, the CDR3 is TGTGCCAGCAGCCCTGGCGGGACAGGGGGTTACGAGCAGTACTTC. The whole variable domain, filled in from reference TRBV7-9 and TRBJ2-7, reads DTGVSQNPRHKITKRGQNVTFRCDPISEHNRLYWYRQTLGQGPEFLTYFQNEAQLEKSRLLSDRFSAERPKGSFSTLEIQRTEQGDSAMYLCASSPGGTGGYEQYFGPGTRLTVT.

The V call is TRBV18, the J call TRBJ2-1; TRBD1 agrees at 7 bases. CDR1 is KGHSH, CDR2 LQKENI, per germline. Germline trimming cut 4 bases from V and 6 bases from J; bases unmatched to any gene: 9. The CDR3 is made up of 15 amino acids. This CDR3 is CASSLRQGRSNEQFF. The CDR3 coding sequence is TGTGCCAGCTCACTCAGACAGGGACGAAGCAATGAGCAGTTCTTC.

The chain employs TRBV20-1 and TRBJ2-3; D not certain. Germline values: CDR1 DFQATT, CDR2 SNEGSKA (reference sequence). CDR3 length equals 15 residues. Trimming shortened V by 0 bases and J by 2 bases, and 12 bases separated the two germline ends. CDR3 coding DNA: TGCAGTGCTAGAGACCAATACGGATCCACAGATACGCAGTATTTT. It specifies CSARDQYGSTDTQYF.

This clonotype has ten or more counts. The rearrangement uses TRBV28 and TRBJ1-1, with D hard to call. The V end lost 2 bases, the J end lost 1 base, and 8 bases lay between the germline ends. CDR1 and CDR2 from the germline V gene are MDHEN and SYDVKM. The CDR3 runs to 14 residues. For the CDR3, the DNA is TGTGCCAGCAGTTTAGGACTGAAGAACACTGAAGCTTTCTTT. It codes for CASSLGLKNTEAFF.

With regard to this clonotype: At one end, the junction sequence differs from germline, possibly due to a read error. The chain employs TRBV5-1 and TRBJ2-3, with D possibly matching TRBD1 (5 bases). CDR1 and CDR2 (germline): SGHRS, YFSETQ. The CDR3 sequence is 13 residues long. In nucleotides, the CDR3 is TGCGTCAGCAGCGCGGACACTACAGATACGCAGTATTTT. Translated, it gives CVSSADTTDTQYF. The whole variable domain, filled in from reference TRBV5-1 and TRBJ2-3, reads KAGVTQTPRYLIKTRGQQVTLSCSPISGHRSVSWYQQTPGQGLQFLFEYFSETQRNKGNFPGRFSGRQFSNSRSEMNVSTLELGDSALYLCVSSADTTDTQYFGPGTRLTVL.

The chain combines TRBV19 with TRBJ1-2; no clear D gene. Germline V gene lookup returns CDR1 LNHDA and CDR2 SQIVND (reference sequence). CDR3 length: 15 amino acids. V lost 1 base and J 7 bases, leaving 16 bases between the germline ends. This chain's CDR3 is CASSIVSIQRSGYTF. DNA for the CDR3: TGTGCCAGTAGTATAGTTTCAATCCAGAGGTCTGGCTACACCTTC.

This clonotype occurred a few times. The V call is TRBV27, the J call TRBJ2-3, with D perhaps matching TRBD2 (6 bases). V was pared by 0 bases and J by 3 bases, with 16 bases between. In germline, CDR1 is MNHEY, CDR2 SMNVEV (reference sequence). The CDR3 has 17 residues. The CDR3 DNA reads as TGTGCCAGCAGTTTATCGTCGGGAGCGGTAGTGACAGATACGCAGTATTTT. Protein product: CASSLSSGAVVTDTQYF.

The rearrangement links TRBV3-1 to TRBJ2-3, with D unclear. Trimming took 3 bases from V and 2 from J, leaving 12 bases between them. The CDR3 is 15 amino acids. CDR1 and CDR2 from the germline V gene are LGHDT and YNNKEL (reference sequence). The CDR3 region has the DNA TGTGCCAGCAGCCACGTAAGCGAGTTCACAGATACGCAGTATTTT. Its protein is CASSHVSEFTDTQYF.

The chain uses TRBV20-1 and TRBJ2-7, with 9 bases matching TRBD1. The CDR3 totals 18 residues. Germline assignment: CDR1 DFQATT and CDR2 SNEGSKA (reference sequence). J was trimmed by 2 bases and V by 1 base; bases with no gene match: 15. CDR3 amino acids: CSARGAGQGLARPYEQYF. In nucleotides, the CDR3 is TGCAGTGCTAGAGGGGCAGGACAGGGGTTGGCCCGCCCCTACGAGCAGTACTTC.